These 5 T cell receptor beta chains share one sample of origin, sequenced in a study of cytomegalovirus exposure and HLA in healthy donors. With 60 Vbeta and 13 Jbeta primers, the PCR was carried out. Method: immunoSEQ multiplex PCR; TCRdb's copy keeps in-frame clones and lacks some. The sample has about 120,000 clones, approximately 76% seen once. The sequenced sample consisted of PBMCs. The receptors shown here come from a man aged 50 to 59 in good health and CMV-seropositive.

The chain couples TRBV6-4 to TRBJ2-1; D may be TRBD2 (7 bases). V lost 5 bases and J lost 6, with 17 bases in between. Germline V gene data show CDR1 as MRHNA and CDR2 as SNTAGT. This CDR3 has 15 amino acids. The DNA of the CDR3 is TGTGCCAGCAGTTACTTGAGGGGGGGCCCCAATGAGCAGTTCTTC. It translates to CASSYLRGGPNEQFF.

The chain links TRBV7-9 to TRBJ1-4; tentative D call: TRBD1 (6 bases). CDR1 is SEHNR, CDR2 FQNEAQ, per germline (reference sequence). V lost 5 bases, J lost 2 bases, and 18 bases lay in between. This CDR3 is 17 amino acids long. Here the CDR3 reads CASSPSQGGSTNEKLFF. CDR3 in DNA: TGTGCCAGCAGCCCAAGCCAAGGGGGAAGCACTAATGAAAAACTGTTTTTT.

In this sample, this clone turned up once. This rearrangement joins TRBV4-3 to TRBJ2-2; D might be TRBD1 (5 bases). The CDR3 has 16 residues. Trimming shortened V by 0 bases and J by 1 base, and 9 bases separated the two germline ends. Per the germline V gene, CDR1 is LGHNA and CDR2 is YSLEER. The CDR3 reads CASSQEAQGNTGELFF. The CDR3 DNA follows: TGCGCCAGCAGCCAAGAAGCCCAGGGGAACACCGGGGAGCTGTTTTTT.

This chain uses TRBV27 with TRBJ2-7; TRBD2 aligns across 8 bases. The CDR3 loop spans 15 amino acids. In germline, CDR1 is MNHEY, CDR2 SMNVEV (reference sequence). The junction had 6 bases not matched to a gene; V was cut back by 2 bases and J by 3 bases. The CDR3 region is CASSLAGGYNYEQYF. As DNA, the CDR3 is TGTGCCAGCAGTTTAGCGGGAGGCTATAACTACGAGCAGTACTTC.

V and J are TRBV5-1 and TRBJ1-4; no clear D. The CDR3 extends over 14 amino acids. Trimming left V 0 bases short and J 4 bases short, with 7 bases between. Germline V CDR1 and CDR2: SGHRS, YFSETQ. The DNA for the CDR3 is TGCGCCAGCAGCTTGGGTCCGGGTAATGAAAAACTGTTTTTT. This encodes CASSLGPGNEKLFF.